A selection of T cell receptor beta chains follows, all from one sample in a study of T cell responses to AZD1222 COVID-19 vaccine. The data were produced by immunoSEQ multiplex PCR, yet TCRdb's version contains in-frame clones alone and is incomplete. The sample consists of around 150,000 clones, roughly 92% of them appearing once. The sequenced sample was peripheral blood, obtained on day 0 of AZD1222 vaccination. These receptors came from an adult in good health. CDR3s leave out the opening cysteine and the closing phenylalanine or tryptophan. A row's size may be missing; if present it is once, few, many or a size class.

v_gene	abundance	j_gene	CDR3aa
TRBV6-6	-	TRBJ1-5	ASSYPDYSNQPQH
TRBV7-3	-	TRBJ2-3	ASSFSGGDTQY
TRBV7-2	-	TRBJ1-3	ASSLGGGVQYGNTIY
TRBV13	-	TRBJ1-1	ASSSVNTEAF
TRBV6-1	-	TRBJ2-5	ASSEAGPTSKTQY
TRBV19	-	TRBJ1-3	ASSIEGPGGPGNTIY
TRBV15	-	TRBJ1-5	ATSRIQDSNQPQH
TRBV28	-	TRBJ2-7	ASSSSSYEQY
TRBV7-2	-	TRBJ1-6	ASSFGAGEGSPLH
TRBV14	-	TRBJ2-7	ASSPYGHPYEQY
TRBV5-1	few	TRBJ1-1	ASSHRTGENTEAF
TRBV7-2	-	TRBJ1-5	ASSPTRNQPQH
TRBV5-1	-	TRBJ1-5	ASSPGQGLGHNQPQH
TRBV19	-	TRBJ1-6	ASSSQLDSPLH
TRBV30	-	TRBJ1-1	AWSREMNTEAF
TRBV5-1	-	TRBJ2-5	ASSSRQGRETQY
TRBV24-1	-	TRBJ2-4	ATSDSGGAKNIQY
TRBV19	-	TRBJ2-3	ASSPPVPSTDTQY
TRBV27	-	TRBJ2-1	ASSFPSYQNEQF
TRBV5-4	-	TRBJ1-4	ASSRSTGDGEKLF
TRBV15	once	TRBJ1-2	ATSFRGVRSYGYT
TRBV19	-	TRBJ2-4	ASVGQEDIQY
TRBV29-1	once	TRBJ1-1	SVSPQAGTEAF
TRBV9	-	TRBJ2-3	ASSAGLAGGRDTDTQY
TRBV5-4	-	TRBJ2-7	ASSRGGTSLYEQY
TRBV28	-	TRBJ2-1	ASRSPVAGEDEQF
TRBV30	-	TRBJ2-7	AWSVGSTYEQY
TRBV7-2	-	TRBJ1-5	ASRTDNSNQPQH
TRBV29-1	-	TRBJ2-3	SVGQARQADTQY
TRBV6-4	-	TRBJ2-7	ATSPGGLPGDYEQY
TRBV10-3	-	TRBJ1-4	AISEQATNEKLF
TRBV3-1/TRBV3-2	-	TRBJ2-5	ASSQGRTQY
TRBV6-5	-	TRBJ1-2	ASSYSGAGYT
TRBV19	-	TRBJ1-5	ASSMSTGGKNQPQH
TRBV27	-	TRBJ1-1	ASSFWSGMNTEAF
TRBV19	-	TRBJ1-1	ASSVSGTGGMNTEAF
TRBV12-3/TRBV12-4	-	TRBJ2-1	ASSQAYNEQF
TRBV5-1	-	TRBJ2-1	ASSYGAKSRAIDEQF
TRBV5-8	-	TRBJ2-1	ASSPGTGFDEQF
TRBV4-1	-	TRBJ1-1	ASSQGSGGNTEAF
TRBV28	-	TRBJ2-2	ASSLGTPGELF
TRBV2	-	TRBJ2-6	ASSERAPSGANVLT
TRBV4-1	-	TRBJ1-3	ASSQEIGQGRNTIY
TRBV27	-	TRBJ1-3	ASSLGSWSGSGNTIY
TRBV30	-	TRBJ2-1	AWSSRLASSYNEQF
TRBV5-1	-	TRBJ2-7	ASSLFAGNSYEQY
TRBV27	-	TRBJ1-2	ASSFRGRDYGYT
TRBV30	-	TRBJ1-4	AWSPRAAEKLF